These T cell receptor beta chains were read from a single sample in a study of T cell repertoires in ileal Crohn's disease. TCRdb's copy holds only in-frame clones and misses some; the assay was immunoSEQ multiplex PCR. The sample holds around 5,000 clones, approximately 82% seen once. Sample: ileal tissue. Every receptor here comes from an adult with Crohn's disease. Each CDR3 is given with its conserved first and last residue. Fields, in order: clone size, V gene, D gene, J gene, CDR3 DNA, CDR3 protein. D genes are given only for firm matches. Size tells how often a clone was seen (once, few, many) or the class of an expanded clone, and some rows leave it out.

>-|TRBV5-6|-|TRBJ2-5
TGTGCCAGCAGCTTGGTGTTCGGCGGAGAGACCCAGTACTTC
CASSLVFGGETQYF
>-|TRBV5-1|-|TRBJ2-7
TGCGCCAGCAGCCCTGGGACATCAGCGTACGAGCAGTACTTC
CASSPGTSAYEQYF
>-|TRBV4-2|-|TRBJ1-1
TGTGCCAGCAGCCGAGCTCCGGGGGAAGGATCCACTGAAGCTTTCTTT
CASSRAPGEGSTEAFF
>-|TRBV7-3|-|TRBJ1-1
TGTGCCAGCAGCTCGGGACAAGCGAACACTGAAGCTTTCTTT
CASSSGQANTEAFF
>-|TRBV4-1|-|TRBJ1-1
TGCGCCAGCAGCCAAGCTTGGAGGGACACTGAAGCTTTCTTT
CASSQAWRDTEAFF
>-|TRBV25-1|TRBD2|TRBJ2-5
TGTGCCAGCAGCCCTACCGGGACTAGAGAGACCCAGTACTTC
CASSPTGTRETQYF
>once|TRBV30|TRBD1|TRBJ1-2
TGTGCCGGACCCGGGACAGGGAACTATGGCTACACCTTC
CAGPGTGNYGYTF
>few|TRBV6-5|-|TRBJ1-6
TGTGCCAGCAGCCCACGGGGGACCTATAATTCACCCCTCCACTTT
CASSPRGTYNSPLHF
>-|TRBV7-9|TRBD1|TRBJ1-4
TGTGCCAGCAGCGCCGACAGGGGCCAGACTAATGAAAAACTGTTTTTT
CASSADRGQTNEKLFF
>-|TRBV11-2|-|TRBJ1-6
TGTGCCAGCAGGGTGGGACAATCTAATTCGGGAAATTCACCCCTCCACTTT
CASRVGQSNSGNSPLHF
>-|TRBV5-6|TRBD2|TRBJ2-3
TGTGCCAGCAGCTTGTTGGGCGGGGGGACTAGCACAGATACGCAGTATTTT
CASSLLGGGTSTDTQYF
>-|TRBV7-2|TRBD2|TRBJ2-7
TGTGCCAGCAGCCAAGGGACTAGCGGGGCCCGTCGTTGGTTC
CASSQGTSGARRWF
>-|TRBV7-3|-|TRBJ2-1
TGTGCCAGCAGCCCCCGCCTGGGCGCGAGGTTCTTC
CASSPRLGARFF
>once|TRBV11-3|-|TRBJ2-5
TGTGCCAGCAGCTCCTCTAACGACAGGCGGGAGACCCAGTACTTC
CASSSSNDRRETQYF
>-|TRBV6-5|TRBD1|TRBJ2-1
TGTGCCAGCAGTTCCTTAGGGACAGGGGCCTACAATGAGCAGTTCTTC
CASSSLGTGAYNEQFF
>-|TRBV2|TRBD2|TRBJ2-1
TGTGCCAGCAGTGAACGGGGGGGACTAGCGGTTTACAATGAGCAGTTCTTC
CASSERGGLAVYNEQFF
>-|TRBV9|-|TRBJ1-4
TGTGCCAGCAGCGCGGGGACATGGGAAGAAAAACTGTTTTTT
CASSAGTWEEKLFF
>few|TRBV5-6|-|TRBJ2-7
TGTGCCAGCAGCTTGGACAGGGTGTTCTCCTACGAGCAGTACTTC
CASSLDRVFSYEQYF
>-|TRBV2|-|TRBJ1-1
TGTGCCAGCAACCCGACGGGGAACACTGAAGCTTTCTTT
CASNPTGNTEAFF
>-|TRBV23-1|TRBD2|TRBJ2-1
TGCGCCAGCAGTCAAATCCGAGGACTAGATAATTGGGGGAATGAGCAGTTCTTC
CASSQIRGLDNWGNEQFF
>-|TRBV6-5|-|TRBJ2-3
TGTGCCAGCAGTGACTACGGAGATACGCAGTATTTT
CASSDYGDTQYF
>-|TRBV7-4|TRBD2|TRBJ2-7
TGTGCCAGCAGCCCCGGGACTAGCAGTTCCTACGAGCAGTACTTC
CASSPGTSSSYEQYF
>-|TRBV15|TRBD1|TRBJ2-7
TGTGCCACCAGCGCCAGGGGGAGCTACGAGCAGTACTTC
CATSARGSYEQYF
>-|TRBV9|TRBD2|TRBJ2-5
TGTGCCAGCAGCGTAGGATTTAGCGGGGGGGCTAAAGAGACCCAGTACTTC
CASSVGFSGGAKETQYF
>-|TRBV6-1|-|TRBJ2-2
TGTGCCAGCAGTGACGCGGGGGCGACCGGGGAGCTGTTTTTT
CASSDAGATGELFF
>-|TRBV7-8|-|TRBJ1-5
TGTGCCAGCAGCTTAACCCAGGGTCGCAATCAGCCCCAGCATTTT
CASSLTQGRNQPQHF
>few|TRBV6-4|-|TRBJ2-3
TGTGCCAGCAGTTCGAGCGGGAGCACAGATACGCAGTATTTT
CASSSSGSTDTQYF
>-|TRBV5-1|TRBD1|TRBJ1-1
TGCGCCAGCAGCTTGGAAGGACAGGGGAGAAAAGCTTTCTTT
CASSLEGQGRKAFF
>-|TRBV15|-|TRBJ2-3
TGTGCCACCTCTCGCACAGATACGCAGTATTTT
CATSRTDTQYF
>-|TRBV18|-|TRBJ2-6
TGTGCCAGCTCACTTGACAGTCCTGGGGCCAACGTCCTGACTTTC
CASSLDSPGANVLTF
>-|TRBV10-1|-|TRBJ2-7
TGCGCCAGCAGTGCTGGGCCATTTGACGAGCAGTACTTC
CASSAGPFDEQYF
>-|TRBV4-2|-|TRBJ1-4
TGTGCCAGCAGCCAAGTCGGGGGGGGTGAAAAACTGTTTTTT
CASSQVGGGEKLFF
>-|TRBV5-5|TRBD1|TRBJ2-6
TGTGCCAGCAGCCCTACAGGGGGTAGTTCTGGGGCCAACGTCCTGACTTTC
CASSPTGGSSGANVLTF
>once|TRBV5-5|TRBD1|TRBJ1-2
TGTGCCAGCAGCTTGGGGGGGGGACAGGTTCCCTATTCCTATGGCTACACCTTC
CASSLGGGQVPYSYGYTF
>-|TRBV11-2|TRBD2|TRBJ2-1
TGTGCCAGCAGTCAACCGGTTTGGCGAGCGGGGGACAATGAGCAGTTCTTC
CASSQPVWRAGDNEQFF
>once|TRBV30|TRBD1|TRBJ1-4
TGTGCCTGGAGTGTACAGGGGGCAACTAATGAAAAACTGTTTTTT
CAWSVQGATNEKLFF
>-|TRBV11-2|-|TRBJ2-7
TGTGCCAGCAGCGACAGTATCTACGAGCAGTACTTC
CASSDSIYEQYF
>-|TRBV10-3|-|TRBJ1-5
TGTGCCATCAGTGACCCGTCGGGGGGCAGTCAGCCCCAGCATTTT
CAISDPSGGSQPQHF
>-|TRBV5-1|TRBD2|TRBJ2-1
TGCGCCAGCAGCACGACTAGCGGATCCTACAATGAGCAGTTCTTC
CASSTTSGSYNEQFF
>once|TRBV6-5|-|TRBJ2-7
TGTGCCAGCAGAAAGACGGGACACACCTACGAGCAGTACTTC
CASRKTGHTYEQYF
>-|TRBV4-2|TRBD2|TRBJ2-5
TGTGCCAGCAGCCAACGACTAGCGGGTGGGCTAGAGACCCAGTACTTC
CASSQRLAGGLETQYF
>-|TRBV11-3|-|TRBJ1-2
TGTGCCAGCAGCCGGACTGGTGAGCCCCTGAACTATGGCTACACCTTC
CASSRTGEPLNYGYTF
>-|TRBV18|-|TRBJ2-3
TGTGCCAGCTCACCACCGATAGGGGTTGGTACAGATACGCAGTATTTT
CASSPPIGVGTDTQYF
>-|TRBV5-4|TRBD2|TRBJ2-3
TGTGCCAGCAGCTTGGCCGTAGCGGGGGGCACAGATACGCAGTATTTT
CASSLAVAGGTDTQYF
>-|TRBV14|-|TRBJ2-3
TGTGCCAGCAGCCCGTTTAGGCAGGGTACGCAGTATTTT
CASSPFRQGTQYF
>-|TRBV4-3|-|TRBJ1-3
TGCGCCAGCAGCCAAGATGGCGGGGCTTATGGAAACACCATATATTTT
CASSQDGGAYGNTIYF
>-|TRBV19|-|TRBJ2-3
TGTGCCAGTAGTATAGGGCTGGGAGGTCCAGATACGCAGTATTTT
CASSIGLGGPDTQYF
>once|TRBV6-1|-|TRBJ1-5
TGTGCCAGCAGGGCGGCAGGAGGTAACCAGCCCCAGCATTTT
CASRAAGGNQPQHF
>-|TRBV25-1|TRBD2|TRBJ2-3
TGTGCCAGCAGTGAAAAAGTAGCTAGCGGGGGCCCCACAGATACGCAGTATTTT
CASSEKVASGGPTDTQYF
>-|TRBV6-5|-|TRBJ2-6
TGTGCCAGCAGTTCCTCAGACAATACTGGGGCCAACGTCCTGACTTTC
CASSSSDNTGANVLTF
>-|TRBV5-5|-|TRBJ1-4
TGTGCCAGCAGCAGGACATCAACTAATGAAAAACTGTTTTTT
CASSRTSTNEKLFF
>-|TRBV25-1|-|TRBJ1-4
TGTGCCACCCAGGACAGAGTGAATGAAAAACTGTTTTTT
CATQDRVNEKLFF
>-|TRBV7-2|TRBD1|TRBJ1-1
TGTGCCAGCAGCTCGCCGACAGGGAAAACTGAAGCTTTCTTT
CASSSPTGKTEAFF
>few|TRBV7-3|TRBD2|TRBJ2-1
TGTGCCAGCAGCTTAGGGGCGGGGGTCCTTGGCTCCTACAATGAGCAGTTCTTC
CASSLGAGVLGSYNEQFF
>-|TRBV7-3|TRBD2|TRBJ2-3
TGTGCCAGCAGCGCGAGCGGGGGGCCCACAGATACGCAGTATTTT
CASSASGGPTDTQYF
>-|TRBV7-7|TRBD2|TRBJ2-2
TGTGCTAGCAGCTCCTTAGCGGGGGAGACGAACACCGGGGAGCTGTTTTTT
CASSSLAGETNTGELFF
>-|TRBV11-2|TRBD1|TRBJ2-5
TGTGCCAGCAGCTCCCGACAGGGTGGAGAGACCCAGTACTTC
CASSSRQGGETQYF
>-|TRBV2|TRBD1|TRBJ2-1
TGTGCCAGCGATCCGGGACAGGGGTACAATGAGCAGTTCTTC
CASDPGQGYNEQFF
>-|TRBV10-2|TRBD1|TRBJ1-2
TGCGCCAGCAGTGAGTCCTCGACCAGACAGGGGGCGAGCTATGGCTACACCTTC
CASSESSTRQGASYGYTF
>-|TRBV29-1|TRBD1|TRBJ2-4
TGCAGCGTTGAAGCCCCCGGACAGGGTAAAAACATTCAGTACTTC
CSVEAPGQGKNIQYF